The rows below give T cell receptor beta chains drawn from one sample of a study of cytomegalovirus exposure and HLA in healthy donors. Sequencing was performed with immunoSEQ multiplex PCR; in TCRdb, only in-frame clones are kept and a portion is missing. The sample has more than 95,000 clones; 76% are singletons. Material for sequencing was PBMCs. These receptors were obtained from a woman aged 18-30 years in good health and CMV-seropositive. Both conserved end residues are part of each CDR3. The D gene is left open where the match is weak. Clone size is given for some rows only: seen once, a few or many times, or a class if the clone is expanded.

d_call,clone_size,j_call,v_call,cdr3_aa,cdr3_nt
NA,NA,TRBJ2-3,TRBV5-1,CASSIRASTDTQYF,TGCGCCAGCAGCATCCGAGCGAGCACAGATACGCAGTATTTT
NA,few,TRBJ1-1,TRBV7-2,CASSLRVVQDEAFF,TGTGCCAGCAGCTTAAGAGTGGTACAGGACGAAGCTTTCTTT
NA,NA,TRBJ1-2,TRBV19,CASSTSAGLDGYTF,TGTGCCAGTAGTACCTCGGCAGGATTGGATGGCTACACCTTC
NA,NA,TRBJ2-3,TRBV11-2,CASSPTRGGGYTDTQYF,TGTGCCAGCAGCCCAACCCGAGGGGGGGGGTATACAGATACGCAGTATTTT
NA,NA,TRBJ2-5,TRBV27,CASSPRYRVGETQYF,TGTGCCAGCAGTCCCCGATACCGAGTTGGAGAGACCCAGTACTTC
NA,NA,TRBJ1-5,TRBV2,CASSKTAILNQPQHF,TGTGCCAGCAGTAAGACAGCTATACTTAATCAGCCCCAGCATTTT
NA,NA,TRBJ1-5,TRBV2,CASSVTRVKSNQPQHF,TGTGCCAGCAGTGTAACCAGGGTCAAGAGCAATCAGCCCCAGCATTTT
NA,NA,TRBJ1-2,TRBV29-1,CSVGGGGHYGYTF,TGCAGCGTTGGCGGGGGGGGCCACTATGGCTACACCTTC
TRBD1,NA,TRBJ1-2,TRBV5-1,CASSSPFRDRAGYTF,TGCGCCAGCAGCTCACCCTTCCGGGACAGGGCTGGCTACACCTTC
NA,NA,TRBJ2-7,TRBV7-2,CASSTEGVAYEQYF,TGTGCCAGCAGCACCGAGGGAGTAGCATACGAGCAGTACTTC
NA,NA,TRBJ2-7,TRBV6-5,CASSYLGAGQQYEQYF,TGTGCCAGCAGTTATCTGGGGGCGGGACAGCAATACGAGCAGTACTTC
TRBD1,NA,TRBJ1-1,TRBV6-6,CASSYRLETGVKAFF,TGTGCCAGCAGTTACCGGCTAGAGACAGGGGTAAAAGCTTTCTTT
NA,NA,TRBJ1-4,TRBV6-5,CASSYLPGLGEKLFF,TGTGCCAGCAGTTACTTGCCAGGGCTAGGGGAAAAACTGTTTTTT
NA,NA,TRBJ2-5,TRBV28,CASSLPLGGQETQYF,TGTGCCAGCAGCTTACCCTTAGGGGGCCAAGAGACCCAGTACTTC
TRBD2,NA,TRBJ2-5,TRBV12-5,CASGVGSSSGGKETQYF,TGTGCTAGTGGTGTGGGATCCAGCAGCGGGGGGAAAGAGACCCAGTACTTC
TRBD1,NA,TRBJ2-7,TRBV10-3,CAINSPGQNSYEQYF,TGTGCCATCAACTCCCCGGGACAGAACTCCTACGAGCAGTACTTC
TRBD2,NA,TRBJ2-5,TRBV28,CASRNLAGAWETQYF,TGTGCCAGCAGGAACCTAGCGGGAGCGTGGGAGACCCAGTACTTC
NA,NA,TRBJ2-7,TRBV14,CASSQDPRAHEQYF,TGCGCCAGCAGCCAAGACCCCAGGGCCCACGAGCAGTACTTC
TRBD1,NA,TRBJ1-2,TRBV27,CASSWAGTGNGYTF,TGTGCCAGCAGTTGGGCAGGGACAGGTAATGGCTACACCTTC
NA,once,TRBJ1-3,TRBV27,CASSSGWSSGNTIYF,TGTGCCAGCAGCTCGGGGTGGAGCTCTGGAAACACCATATATTTT